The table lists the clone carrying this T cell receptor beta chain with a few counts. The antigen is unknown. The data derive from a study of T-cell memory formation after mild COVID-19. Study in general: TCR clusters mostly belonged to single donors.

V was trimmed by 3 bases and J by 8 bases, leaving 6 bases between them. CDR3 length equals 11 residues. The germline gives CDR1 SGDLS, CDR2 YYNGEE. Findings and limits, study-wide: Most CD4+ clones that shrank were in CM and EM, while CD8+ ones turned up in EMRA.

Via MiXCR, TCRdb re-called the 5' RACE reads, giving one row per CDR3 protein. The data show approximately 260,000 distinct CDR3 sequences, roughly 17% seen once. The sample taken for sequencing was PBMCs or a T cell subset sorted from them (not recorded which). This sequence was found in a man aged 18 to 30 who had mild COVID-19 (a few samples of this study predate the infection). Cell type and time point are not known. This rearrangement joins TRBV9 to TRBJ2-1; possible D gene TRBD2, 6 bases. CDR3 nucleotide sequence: TGTGCCAGCAGCGCTAGCGATGAGCAGTTCTTC. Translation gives CASSASDEQFF.